This T cell receptor (beta chain) was captured in a study of response to subunit inactivated influenza vaccine. General study points: The authors offered the suggestion that each seasonal influenza vaccination recruits few new T cells.

Germline CDR1 SNHLY, CDR2 FYNNEI. Trimming removed 3 bases at V and 4 bases at J, with 13 bases between. This CDR3 is built from 14 residues. This clonotype was observed a handful of times. Its antigen remains unidentified. TCRdb reanalysed the RT-PCR reads using MiXCR and keeps one entry per CDR3 protein. Of roughly 760,000 distinct CDR3 sequences in the sample, 20% to 25% were seen once. The receptor was derived from a man in his fifties or sixties who received an inactivated influenza vaccine. The sequences come from PBMCs from blood, collected more than 4 days after vaccination. The rearrangement uses TRBV2 and TRBJ2-7; D not resolved. The CDR3 loop is CASSDRVRRYEQYF. CDR3 nucleotides: TGTGCCAGCAGTGATAGGGTCAGGCGGTACGAGCAGTACTTC.